Listed below are T cell receptor beta chains from one sample, sequenced in a study of cytomegalovirus exposure and HLA in healthy donors. Profiling relied on immunoSEQ multiplex PCR, and the TCRdb table lists in-frame clones only, not all of them. The sample totals some 110,000 clones. Sequenced: PBMCs. These TCRs come from a man aged 40-55 years in good health and CMV-seronegative. The CDR3 runs from the conserved cysteine through the conserved F or W. D genes are given only for firm matches.

TRBJ2-5,.,TRBV7-2,CASSSLGRAYQETQYF,TGTGCCAGCAGTTCCCTCGGGAGAGCGTACCAAGAGACCCAGTACTTC
TRBJ2-5,TRBD1,TRBV5-4,CASSPDRGRETQYF,TGTGCCAGCAGCCCGGACAGGGGGCGGGAGACCCAGTACTTC
TRBJ2-7,TRBD2,TRBV5-5,CASSRTSGGTYEQYF,TGTGCCAGCAGCCGGACTAGCGGGGGAACCTACGAGCAGTACTTC
TRBJ2-1,.,TRBV11-2,CASSAVLAGKEQFF,TGTGCCAGCAGCGCTGTCCTAGCTGGGAAGGAGCAGTTCTTC
TRBJ2-7,.,TRBV10-3,CAIRSAGEQYF,TGTGCCATCAGATCCGCAGGGGAGCAGTACTTC
TRBJ2-3,.,TRBV29-1,CSGAGRFTDTQYF,TGCAGTGGGGCGGGAAGGTTCACAGATACGCAGTATTTT
TRBJ2-2,TRBD1,TRBV19,CASSTAGTVNTGELFF,TGTGCCAGTAGTACAGCCGGGACAGTGAACACCGGGGAGCTGTTTTTT
TRBJ2-5,TRBD2,TRBV6-1,CASGEGGPWETQYF,TGTGCCAGCGGGGAGGGAGGGCCATGGGAGACCCAGTACTTC
TRBJ2-1,.,TRBV30,CAWSLDKSSYNEQFF,TGTGCCTGGAGCCTGGACAAAAGCTCCTACAATGAGCAGTTCTTC
TRBJ1-2,TRBD1,TRBV5-4,CASSRALGQGGYGYTF,TGTGCCAGCAGCCGAGCCCTCGGACAGGGCGGCTATGGCTACACCTTC
TRBJ1-2,.,TRBV7-9,CASSPPNQGYGYTF,TGTGCCAGCAGCCCCCCGAATCAGGGCTATGGCTACACCTTC
TRBJ2-6,.,TRBV7-7,CASSLGPGSGANVLTF,TGTGCTAGCAGCTTAGGTCCAGGTTCTGGGGCCAACGTCCTGACTTTC
TRBJ2-2,.,TRBV30,CAWRREYTGELFF,TGTGCCTGGAGGAGGGAGTACACCGGGGAGCTGTTTTTT
TRBJ1-5,.,TRBV13,CASSIRQLGNQPQHF,TGTGCCAGCAGCATAAGACAGCTAGGCAATCAGCCCCAGCATTTT
TRBJ2-7,.,TRBV5-4,CASSYTTPGYEQYF,TGTGCCAGCAGCTATACTACACCGGGGTACGAGCAGTACTTC
TRBJ2-1,TRBD2,TRBV29-1,CSALAGVSLYNEQFF,TGCAGCGCCCTAGCGGGGGTTAGTTTATACAATGAGCAGTTCTTC
TRBJ1-5,TRBD1,TRBV10-3,CAIRGGTGDQPQHF,TGTGCCATCAGGGGAGGGACAGGAGATCAGCCCCAGCATTTT
TRBJ1-2,.,TRBV7-6,CASSLYNSYGYTF,TGTGCCAGCAGCCTGTACAACAGCTATGGCTACACCTTC
TRBJ1-2,.,TRBV6-5,CASSYSVGGPTF,TGTGCCAGCAGTTACTCAGTTGGCGGTCCCACCTTC
TRBJ2-7,.,TRBV10-3,CAIRQESSYEQYF,TGTGCCATCAGACAGGAGTCCTCCTACGAGCAGTACTTC
TRBJ2-4,.,TRBV29-1,CSVDSGRDIQYF,TGCAGCGTTGATTCCGGGAGAGACATTCAGTACTTC
TRBJ2-7,TRBD1,TRBV2,CASSIYRGSEQYF,TGTGCCAGCAGTATCTACAGGGGTAGCGAGCAGTACTTC
TRBJ1-3,.,TRBV29-1,CSVDLKGGNTIYF,TGCAGCGTTGATCTTAAGGGAGGGAACACCATATATTTT
TRBJ2-1,.,TRBV29-1,CSALGTVNEQFF,TGCAGCGCCCTAGGGACTGTCAATGAGCAGTTCTTC
TRBJ2-7,TRBD1,TRBV2,CASSRGGLRTYEQYF,TGTGCCAGCAGTAGAGGGGGCCTCCGAACCTACGAGCAGTACTTC
TRBJ2-5,.,TRBV6-5,CASSYSRETQYF,TGTGCCAGCAGTTACTCGAGGGAGACCCAGTACTTC
TRBJ2-3,.,TRBV29-1,CSVSGGTDTQYF,TGCAGCGTTTCGGGTGGGACAGATACGCAGTATTTT
TRBJ2-1,TRBD1,TRBV28,CASSSYIARDRGHYNEQFF,TGTGCCAGCAGTTCCTATATCGCCCGGGACAGGGGCCACTACAATGAGCAGTTCTTC
TRBJ2-7,.,TRBV21-1,CASSKKWLPAYEQYF,TGTGCCAGCAGCAAAAAATGGCTGCCAGCCTACGAGCAGTACTTC
TRBJ2-7,.,TRBV4-1,CASSPALMASVGEQYF,TGCGCCAGCAGCCCCGCTCTCATGGCTAGCGTCGGCGAGCAGTACTTC
TRBJ2-2,TRBD1,TRBV18,CASSPEGGATGELFF,TGTGCCAGCTCACCCGAAGGGGGCGCGACCGGGGAGCTGTTTTTT
TRBJ2-7,TRBD1,TRBV19,CASSPRDREFSYEQYF,TGTGCCAGTAGTCCTCGGGACAGGGAGTTCTCTTACGAGCAGTACTTC
TRBJ2-5,.,TRBV11-3,CASSLFRQETQYF,TGTGCCAGCAGCTTATTCAGGCAAGAGACCCAGTACTTC
TRBJ1-1,TRBD1,TRBV5-4,CASSIDRGDTEAFF,TGTGCCAGCAGTATAGACAGGGGGGACACTGAAGCTTTCTTT
TRBJ1-2,.,TRBV7-9,CVSSPDSQGTYGYTF,TGTGTCAGCAGCCCAGACAGTCAGGGAACTTATGGCTACACCTTC
TRBJ1-1,.,TRBV6-1,CASSEKEGTEAFF,TGTGCCAGCAGTGAAAAGGAGGGGACTGAAGCTTTCTTT
TRBJ2-7,TRBD2,TRBV6-6,CASSRPGLAGTYEQYF,TGTGCCAGCAGCCGGCCGGGACTAGCGGGGACCTACGAGCAGTACTTC
TRBJ1-5,TRBD1,TRBV18,CASSPGTGDQPQHF,TGTGCCAGCTCACCTGGGACAGGAGATCAGCCCCAGCATTTT
TRBJ2-7,.,TRBV2,CASSEGGLFSYEQYF,TGTGCCAGCAGTGAAGGGGGACTCTTCTCCTACGAGCAGTACTTC
TRBJ2-4,.,TRBV5-8,CASSFIVQYF,TGTGCCAGCAGCTTTATCGTTCAGTACTTC
TRBJ1-2,TRBD1,TRBV10-3,CAISDQQDRGRLSIGYTF,TGTGCCATCAGTGATCAACAGGACAGGGGAAGATTAAGCATTGGCTACACCTTC
TRBJ2-2,.,TRBV6-1,CASSEGAGAVNTGELFF,TGTGCCAGCAGTGAAGGGGCAGGAGCGGTTAACACCGGGGAGCTGTTTTTT
TRBJ2-5,TRBD1,TRBV27,CASGDRGRKTQYF,TGTGCCAGCGGGGACAGGGGAAGGAAGACCCAGTACTTC
TRBJ2-7,TRBD2,TRBV2,CASTGAGETYEQYF,TGTGCCAGCACAGGAGCGGGGGAAACCTACGAGCAGTACTTC
TRBJ2-1,.,TRBV27,CASSPQNNEQFF,TGTGCCAGCAGTCCCCAAAACAATGAGCAGTTCTTC
TRBJ2-7,.,TRBV5-1,CASSFRQAPYEQYF,TGCGCCAGCAGCTTCCGGCAGGCGCCCTACGAGCAGTACTTC
TRBJ2-7,TRBD2,TRBV11-3,CASSLWEGSYEQYF,TGTGCCAGCAGCCTTTGGGAGGGGTCGTACGAGCAGTACTTC
TRBJ1-5,.,TRBV27,CASRRDKNQPQHF,TGTGCCAGTAGAAGGGACAAGAATCAGCCCCAGCATTTT
TRBJ2-5,.,TRBV30,CAWGGGGRGETQYF,TGTGCCTGGGGAGGGGGGGGGCGCGGAGAGACCCAGTACTTC
TRBJ1-4,.,TRBV29-1,CSVGTSDEKLFF,TGCAGCGTTGGGACTTCTGATGAAAAACTGTTTTTT
TRBJ1-2,TRBD1,TRBV30,CAWSAQQGPYGYTF,TGTGCCTGGAGTGCGCAACAGGGGCCCTATGGCTACACCTTC
TRBJ2-2,TRBD2,TRBV4-2,CASSQDSLAGAGGELFF,TGTGCCAGCAGCCAAGATAGCCTAGCGGGAGCAGGAGGGGAGCTGTTTTTT
TRBJ2-1,.,TRBV6-6,CASSPSGYRSYNEQFF,TGTGCCAGCAGTCCCAGCGGGTATCGGTCCTACAATGAGCAGTTCTTC
TRBJ1-2,TRBD1,TRBV5-1,CASSVQGQGASGYTF,TGCGCCAGCAGCGTACAGGGACAGGGGGCGTCTGGCTACACCTTC